These T cell receptor beta chains were read from a single sample in a study of blood T cell repertoires in COVID-19. The data were produced by immunoSEQ multiplex PCR, yet TCRdb's version contains in-frame clones alone and is incomplete. Of 200,000 to 250,000 clones listed, 80% to 90% are singletons. Sample: peripheral blood. Receptors originate from a woman over 75 with active or convalescent COVID-19. Both conserved end residues are part of each CDR3. Only some rows state a clone size, as once, few, many or a class for expanded clones.

j_call clone_size v_call cdr3_aa
TRBJ2-1 NA TRBV18 CASSPIAGAIQFF
TRBJ1-2 few TRBV30 CAWSITAGGYGYTF
TRBJ1-2 once TRBV25-1 CASSESQVGYTF
TRBJ2-3 few TRBV7-3 CASSRTGSGDTQYF
TRBJ2-7 NA TRBV11-2 CASSLEGTWGGEQYF
TRBJ1-5 NA TRBV6-2/TRBV6-3 CASSYGRDNQPQHF
TRBJ2-7 NA TRBV11-2 CASSFDSGGSRYEQYF
TRBJ1-1 NA TRBV5-4 CASSLDPGGTEAFF
TRBJ2-7 NA TRBV6-1 CASIPAGVTYEQYF
TRBJ1-1 few TRBV7-9 CASSPGTGVNTEAFF
TRBJ2-4 NA TRBV7-2 CASSLVGQGNIQYF
TRBJ2-2 NA TRBV18 CASSSVGSGELFF
TRBJ2-1 NA TRBV7-9 CASSLGGYSYNEQFF
TRBJ1-1 NA TRBV7-2 CASSLGEDTEAFF
TRBJ1-1 few TRBV7-9 CASSLLQGAEAFF
TRBJ2-2 NA TRBV7-9 CASTERSRGQGELFF
TRBJ1-2 NA TRBV12-3/TRBV12-4 CASSLGHGYTF
TRBJ2-1 NA TRBV5-1 CASKTGGPGEQFF
TRBJ2-2 NA TRBV5-1 CASSLEGQVGELFF
TRBJ1-2 NA TRBV19 CASNPGQGLGYGYTF
TRBJ1-3 NA TRBV7-2 CASSLVRAGNTIYF
TRBJ1-1 once TRBV5-8 CASSLGYRANTEAFF
TRBJ2-7 NA TRBV5-4 CASTPGGQGQVEQYF
TRBJ2-3 NA TRBV9 CASSVAAYSTDTQYF
TRBJ1-1 NA TRBV7-8 CASSLVVADRGVGSFF
TRBJ2-7 NA TRBV6-5 CASQTLGGLEQYF
TRBJ2-1 NA TRBV11-3 CASSLVESNEQFF
TRBJ1-2 NA TRBV18 CASSPSQEAYGYTF
TRBJ1-6 few TRBV7-3 CASSINHRQGAQRNSPLHF
TRBJ1-5 NA TRBV9 CASSAGVPHDQPQHF
TRBJ1-5 NA TRBV28 CASSSGQWGQPQHF
TRBJ2-3 NA TRBV3-1/TRBV3-2 CASSQGLAGATSTDTQYF
TRBJ1-5 NA TRBV6-5 CASAGQSSQPQHF
TRBJ1-5 NA TRBV27 CATRVGHYSNQPQHF
TRBJ2-5 NA TRBV9 CASSVGLAGGNQETQYF
TRBJ2-1 NA TRBV6-2/TRBV6-3 CASSTGLASSYNEQFF
TRBJ2-1 NA TRBV6-1 CASSAPRVAEVYNEQFF
TRBJ2-1 NA TRBV5-1 CASSLAPSESYNEQFF
TRBJ2-1 NA TRBV5-1 CASSLGAGGDNEQFF
TRBJ1-2 NA TRBV5-8 CASSLLGEYGYTF
TRBJ1-1 NA TRBV4-2 CASTAFGQGVTEAFF
TRBJ2-7 NA TRBV7-9 CASSPTGEVYEQYF
TRBJ1-2 NA TRBV19 CASSNPGQPGYYGYTF
TRBJ1-1 NA TRBV7-2 CASSPSRTITGFAFF
TRBJ2-1 NA TRBV5-1 CASSHGLAGVYNEQFF
TRBJ2-3 NA TRBV7-2 CASSFGTSEVTQYF